This entry lists 32 T cell receptor beta chains sequenced from one sample in a study of identical twins. TCRdb recomputed calls from the 5' RACE reads with MiXCR, one row per CDR3 protein. The top ten hold less than 45% of the sample, which has about 190,000 distinct CDR3 sequences, 15% seen once. This same sample was also part of a study on T cells expressing NK-cell markers.

Sequencing input: CD8+ T cells sorted from blood. Every receptor here comes from a woman aged 18-29 years in good health.

The V call is TRBV2, the J call TRBJ1-2; TRBD1 is a possible D gene (6 bases). V lost 10 bases to trimming and J lost 3 bases, with 18 bases between them. Germline-derived CDR1 and CDR2 are SNHLY and FYNNEI. The CDR3 extends over 14 amino acids. The CDR3 protein is CATVQGRKDYGYTF. The CDR3 nucleotides are TGTGCCACAGTACAGGGTAGGAAGGACTATGGCTACACCTTC.

Only a few counts were recorded for this clonotype. The chain recombines TRBV20-1 with TRBJ2-7, with TRBD2 matching over 11 bases. The CDR3 sequence is 16 residues long. Trimming took 6 bases from V and 2 from J; bases not matched to a gene: 12. Germline lookup yields CDR1 DFQATT and CDR2 SNEGSKA (reference sequence). CDR3 DNA sequence: TGCAGTGCCCCGACGACCCGACTAGCGGGGACCTACGAGCAGTACTTC. Translated: CSAPTTRLAGTYEQYF.

This clonotype showed up just once. The chain is built from TRBV7-2 and TRBJ2-3, with D possibly called TRBD1 or TRBD2 (8 bases each). With 5 bases removed from V and 7 bases from J, the gap between germline ends came to 25 bases. Germline-derived CDR1 and CDR2 are SGHTA and FQGNSA. This CDR3 contains 17 residues. CDR3 sequence: CASSPHQGAGGLNTQYF. The DNA for the CDR3 is TGTGCCAGCAGCCCACACCAGGGGGCGGGGGGATTAAATACGCAGTATTTT.

This chain joins TRBV27 and TRBJ2-7, with D possibly being TRBD2 (6 bases). This CDR3 is built from 13 residues. V dropped 5 bases and J dropped 1 base, with 9 bases sitting between them. Germline V gene data show CDR1 as MNHEY and CDR2 as SMNVEV (reference sequence). The CDR3 nucleotides are TGTGCCAGCAGTATAGCGGTTTCCTACGAGCAGTACTTC. Residues: CASSIAVSYEQYF.

This clonotype was counted between two and nine times. The chain couples TRBV2 to TRBJ2-7, with a possible D match to TRBD2 (5 bases). Germline V gene data show CDR1 as SNHLY and CDR2 as FYNNEI. V was shortened by 5 bases and J by 1 base, with 18 bases between the two germline ends. This CDR3 spans 16 amino acids. The DNA of the CDR3 is TGTGCCAGCAGTAAAGGTTCGGGGTTCCGGTCCTACGAGCAGTACTTC. Its translation: CASSKGSGFRSYEQYF. Full variable domain (missing parts from reference TRBV2 and TRBJ2-7): EPEVTQTPSHQVTQMGQEVILRCVPISNHLYFYWYRQILGQKVEFLVSFYNNEISEKSEIFDDQFSVERPDGSNFTLKIRSTKLEDSAMYFCASSKGSGFRSYEQYFGPGTRLTVT.

This clonotype was recorded a few times. The rearrangement joins TRBV15 to TRBJ2-2; TRBD2 aligns across 7 bases. V lost 4 bases and J lost 7; bases outside the gene matches: 9. CDR1 and CDR2 (germline): LNHNV, YYDKDF (reference sequence). The CDR3 spans 15 residues. CDR3 in DNA: TGTGCCACCAGCATAGGACTAGAGGTCAGCGGGGAGCTGTTTTTT. This sequence encodes CATSIGLEVSGELFF.

In this sample, this clonotype turned up a few times. The rearrangement uses TRBV12-3 or TRBV12-4 and TRBJ1-5; 7 nucleotides match TRBD1. The CDR3 is 14 amino acids. V shed 8 bases, J shed 0 bases, and the junction held 4 bases outside the gene matches. The CDR3 region has the DNA TGTGCCAGCGACTACAGGGGTAGCAATCAGCCCCAGCATTTT. Translated, it gives CASDYRGSNQPQHF.

This clonotype showed up just once. This chain connects TRBV6-4 to TRBJ2-1, with 9 bases that match TRBD2. V trimming: 7 bases; J trimming: 4 bases; junction bases outside the gene matches: 11. This CDR3 region has 16 residues. The germline CDR1 and CDR2 sequences are MRHNA and SNTAGT. CDR3 coding DNA: TGTGCCAGCACCCCTGAGCGGGAGGAGGAGTACAATGAGCAGTTCTTC. It is translated as CASTPEREEEYNEQFF.

This chain connects TRBV12-3 or TRBV12-4 to TRBJ1-1; no definite D call. The CDR3 extends over 15 amino acids. V was pared by 1 base and J by 4 bases, with 13 bases between. CDR3 bases: TGTGCCAGCAGTTTAGTCCCACGGACGAGCACTGAAGCTTTCTTT. Amino acids: CASSLVPRTSTEAFF.

The table lists this clonotype with many counts. This chain uses TRBV6-2 or TRBV6-3 with TRBJ2-7; D remains ambiguous. Germline CDR1 and CDR2: MNHEY and SVGEGT. V was clipped by 6 bases and J by 0 bases, with 9 bases between them. This CDR3 contains 13 residues. DNA for the CDR3: TGTGCCAGCAGCTTGACGGGCTCCTACGAGCAGTACTTC. This encodes CASSLTGSYEQYF.

This clonotype was observed many times. The chain recombines TRBV7-8 with TRBJ2-7; D remains unclear. V lost 3 bases and J 5 bases, leaving 8 bases between the germline ends. The V gene's germline CDR1 is SGHVS and CDR2 FQNEAQ. The CDR3 totals 12 residues. CDR3 amino acids: CASSLGSNEQYF. The CDR3 DNA reads as TGTGCCAGCAGCTTGGGTAGTAACGAGCAGTACTTC.

V gene TRBV7-9 combines with J gene TRBJ2-5; 7 nucleotides match TRBD1. The CDR3 length is 15 residues. V gave up 6 bases and J gave up 3 bases; unmatched junction bases: 10. Germline V lookup: CDR1 SEHNR, CDR2 FQNEAQ (reference sequence). The CDR3 DNA follows: TGTGCCAGCAGGGCTAACAGGGGCCCTGAAGAGACCCAGTACTTC. It codes for CASRANRGPEETQYF. The full variable domain, completed using reference TRBV7-9 and TRBJ2-5, is DTGVSQNPRHKITKRGQNVTFRCDPISEHNRLYWYRQTLGQGPEFLTYFQNEAQLEKSRLLSDRFSAERPKGSFSTLEIQRTEQGDSAMYLCASRANRGPEETQYFGPGTRLLVL.

The chain uses TRBV7-9 and TRBJ2-3; possibly TRBD2 for D (6 bases). Germline V gives CDR1 SEHNR, CDR2 FQNEAQ (reference sequence). CDR3 length: 12 amino acids. Trimming left V 4 bases short and J 11 bases short, with 13 bases between. CDR3: CASSYWRAKQYF. The DNA of the CDR3 is TGTGCCAGCAGCTACTGGAGGGCCAAGCAGTATTTT. Complete variable domain (other parts from reference TRBV7-9 and TRBJ2-3): DTGVSQNPRHKITKRGQNVTFRCDPISEHNRLYWYRQTLGQGPEFLTYFQNEAQLEKSRLLSDRFSAERPKGSFSTLEIQRTEQGDSAMYLCASSYWRAKQYFGPGTRLTVL.

V gene TRBV5-6 combines with J gene TRBJ2-1; D unclear. The germline V gene has CDR1 SGHDT and CDR2 YYEEEE. The CDR3 extends over 15 amino acids. Trimming pared 0 bases from V and 2 bases from J, leaving 9 bases between. CDR3 loop: CASSLGYSAYNEQFF. CDR3 nucleotide sequence: TGTGCCAGCAGCTTGGGATACTCCGCCTACAATGAGCAGTTCTTC.

This sequence joins TRBV20-1 and TRBJ2-1; D gene ambiguous. V shed 1 base and J shed 1 base, with 5 bases lying between them. This CDR3 comprises 13 residues. Germline CDR1 DFQATT, CDR2 SNEGSKA (reference sequence). CDR3 bases: TGCAGTGCTAGAGGGCCGTCCTACAATGAGCAGTTCTTC. Translated: CSARGPSYNEQFF.

This clonotype was observed a few times. J is TRBJ2-7 and V is TRBV5-5, with TRBD1 as a possible D gene (5 bases). Per the germline V gene, CDR1 is SGHKS and CDR2 is YYEKEE (reference sequence). The CDR3 sequence is 11 residues long. Trimming cost V 1 base and J 6 bases, with 5 bases left between them. CDR3 DNA: TGTGCCAGCAGCTTGAGGGGCGAGCAGTACTTC. Translated, it gives CASSLRGEQYF. The full variable domain, its missing parts supplied by reference TRBV5-5 and TRBJ2-7, is DAGVTQSPTHLIKTRGQQVTLRCSPISGHKSVSWYQQVLGQGPQFIFQYYEKEERGRGNFPDRFSARQFPNYSSELNVNALLLGDSALYLCASSLRGEQYFGPGTRLTVT.

V usage is TRBV7-9 and J usage is TRBJ2-1; D is unclear. This CDR3 comprises 12 residues. The germline V and J ends were trimmed by 3 bases and 10 bases, with 10 bases remaining between them. Germline-derived CDR1 and CDR2 are SEHNR and FQNEAQ (reference sequence). The CDR3 protein is CASSFGVGEQFF. CDR3 DNA: TGTGCCAGCAGCTTCGGTGTGGGCGAGCAGTTCTTC.

The sample holds a few counts of this clonotype. CDR3 in DNA: TGCAGCGTTGCCCGGGGGACACTGAGCTCCTACAATGAGCAGTTCTTC. Its protein product is CSVARGTLSSYNEQFF. The chain is built from TRBV29-1 and TRBJ2-1; D possibly matches TRBD1 or TRBD2 (6 bases each). V was clipped by 4 bases and J by 0 bases, with 16 bases between them. The germline V gene has CDR1 SQVTM and CDR2 ANQGSEA. This CDR3 contains 16 residues.

The V gene is TRBV3-1, the J gene TRBJ2-7; 12 bases line up with TRBD2. After removal of 4 bases from V and 2 bases from J, the junction contained 6 bases not matched to a gene. Germline lookup yields CDR1 LGHDT and CDR2 YNNKEL (reference sequence). The CDR3 loop spans 16 amino acids. The CDR3 nucleotides read TGTGCCAGCAGCCTCCGGACTAGCGGGGTACCCTACGAGCAGTACTTC. This translates into CASSLRTSGVPYEQYF.

This clonotype was seen at least ten times. V and J are TRBV9 and TRBJ1-2; 12 nucleotides align to TRBD1. V gave up 3 bases and J gave up 4 bases; unmatched junction bases: 7. The CDR3 totals 16 residues. Germline loops: CDR1 SGDLS, CDR2 YYNGEE. The CDR3 region is CASSGGTGGDGYGYTF. DNA for the CDR3: TGTGCCAGCAGCGGAGGGACAGGGGGCGATGGCTATGGCTACACCTTC.

The chain is built from TRBV19 and TRBJ2-2, with D hard to call. V gave up 2 bases and J gave up 4 bases, with 8 bases separating them. The V gene's germline CDR1 is LNHDA and CDR2 SQIVND (reference sequence). The CDR3 contains 14 residues. The CDR3 sequence is CASSIRQTTGELFF. CDR3 bases: TGTGCCAGTAGTATACGGCAGACCACCGGGGAGCTGTTTTTT.

This clonotype was seen a handful of times. This chain links TRBV11-2 with TRBJ2-5, with 10 bases matching TRBD2. Trimming cost V 1 base and J 2 bases; bases outside gene matches: 7. CDR1 SGHAT and CDR2 FQNNGV come from the germline V gene. This CDR3 contains 17 residues. CDR3 DNA sequence: TGTGCCAGCAGCTTAGGGGTAGCGGGGGGCCCTCAAGAGACCCAGTACTTC. This sequence encodes CASSLGVAGGPQETQYF. Combining the CDR3 with reference TRBV11-2 and TRBJ2-5 gives the whole variable domain EAGVAQSPRYKIIEKRQSVAFWCNPISGHATLYWYQQILGQGPKLLIQFQNNGVVDDSQLPKDRFSAERLKGVDSTLKIQPAKLEDSAVYLCASSLGVAGGPQETQYFGPGTRLLVL.

This clonotype occurred once. The chain links TRBV27 to TRBJ2-7, with TRBD2 matching 9 bases. The CDR3 loop spans 15 amino acids. Germline lookup yields CDR1 MNHEY and CDR2 SMNVEV (reference sequence). V dropped 3 bases and J dropped 2; count of bases not matched to a gene: 5. The CDR3 nucleotides read TGTGCCAGCAGTTTGGGCGGGAGGGTTGCCTACGAGCAGTACTTC. It yields the protein CASSLGGRVAYEQYF.

This clonotype was observed many times. The rearrangement uses TRBV7-2 and TRBJ2-7, with 7 bases lining up with TRBD2. The CDR3 has 15 residues. V was pared by 3 bases and J by 4 bases, with 9 bases of the junction left unmatched. CDR1 is SGHTA and CDR2 is FQGNSA in the germline V gene. This CDR3 reads CASSLNAGVVYEQYF. Here the CDR3 DNA reads TGTGCCAGCAGCTTGAACGCGGGAGTTGTGTACGAGCAGTACTTC.

The CDR3 DNA reads as TGTGCCAGCACCACAGTTGGGCCGACAGGGGAGAACACTGAAGCTTTCTTT. Its translation is CASTTVGPTGENTEAFF. The genes are TRBV2 and TRBJ1-1, with TRBD1 matching 8 bases. CDR1 is SNHLY and CDR2 is FYNNEI in the germline V gene. After removal of 7 bases from V and 1 base from J, the junction contained 14 bases not matched to a gene. This CDR3 has 17 residues.

J is TRBJ1-1 and V is TRBV7-6; the D gene is possibly TRBD1 (6 bases). Germline CDR1 is SGHVS and CDR2 is FNYEAQ. The V gene lost 3 bases and the J gene lost 5 bases, with 16 bases spanning the gap. The CDR3 consists of 15 residues. CDR3 in amino acids: CASSLVSGAETEAFF. The CDR3, as DNA: TGTGCCAGCAGCTTGGTATCGGGGGCAGAGACTGAAGCTTTCTTT.

This chain uses TRBV5-1 with TRBJ2-5; possible D gene TRBD1, 6 bases. V lost 3 bases and J 5 bases, leaving 23 bases between the germline ends. The germline CDR1 and CDR2 sequences are SGHRS and YFSETQ. The CDR3 loop spans 17 amino acids. CDR3 sequence reads: CASSSWGQGREGETQYF. For the CDR3, the DNA is TGCGCCAGCAGCTCCTGGGGGCAGGGGAGAGAGGGGGAGACCCAGTACTTC.

The V call is TRBV6-2 or TRBV6-3, the J call TRBJ2-5; 7 bases fit TRBD2. Germline CDR1 is MNHEY and CDR2 is SVGEGT. The junction had 4 bases not matched to a gene; V was cut back by 4 bases and J by 5 bases. CDR3 length: 13 amino acids. CDR3 in amino acids: CASSSTSWETQYF. DNA for the CDR3: TGTGCCAGCAGTTCGACTAGCTGGGAGACCCAGTACTTC.

This clonotype was observed a handful of times. The V gene is TRBV29-1, the J gene TRBJ2-7; possibly TRBD2 for D (5 bases). Germline assignment: CDR1 SQVTM and CDR2 ANQGSEA. The CDR3 has 12 amino acids. With 6 bases removed from V and 3 bases from J, the gap between germline ends came to 12 bases. CDR3 sequence reads: CSVDSGYYEQYF. The CDR3 coding sequence is TGCAGCGTCGACTCGGGGTACTACGAGCAGTACTTC.

This clonotype occurred a few times. The V call is TRBV7-9, the J call TRBJ2-1, with D possibly TRBD1 on 7 matching bases. Germline V gives CDR1 SEHNR, CDR2 FQNEAQ (reference sequence). CDR3 size: 16 residues. With 2 bases removed from V and 2 bases from J, the gap between germline ends came to 13 bases. This CDR3 is CASSLSQGGPYNEQFF. The CDR3 region has the DNA TGTGCCAGCAGCTTATCCCAGGGGGGACCCTACAATGAGCAGTTCTTC.

The chain couples TRBV10-1 to TRBJ2-3; 9 bases line up with TRBD2. The junction had 4 bases not matched to a gene; V was cut back by 1 base and J by 5 bases. This CDR3 spans 15 amino acids. CDR1 is WNHNN and CDR2 is SYGVQD in the germline V gene (reference sequence). The CDR3 DNA is TGCGCCAGCAGTGAGTTTCGCGGGAGGGGAGATACGCAGTATTTT. The encoded protein is CASSEFRGRGDTQYF.

This clonotype has only a few counts. This sequence joins TRBV11-2 and TRBJ2-5, with a tentative D call TRBD2 (5 bases). The CDR3 contains 13 residues. The germline V and J ends were trimmed by 7 bases and 1 base, with 10 bases remaining between them. Germline CDR1 SGHAT, CDR2 FQNNGV. The CDR3 DNA sequence: TGTGCCAGCAATGGCGCGGGCCAAGAGACCCAGTACTTC. Protein: CASNGAGQETQYF.